A single sample gave rise to the 18 T cell receptor beta chains below, sequenced in a study of cytomegalovirus exposure and HLA in healthy donors (dated by TCRdb to about 2017). Library preparation was by the immunoSEQ multiplex PCR assay. A mixture of 60 forward primers for TCR Vbeta segments and 13 reverse primers for TCR Jbeta segments was used in the multiplex PCR. TCRdb re-hosts the immuneACCESS table, in-frame sequences only. Its copies lack some clones; in the studies checked, an unresolved V gene accounts for under half of them, and the cause for the rest is not known. Across this sample there are 150,000 to 200,000 clones, with 75% to 85% seen only once. The ten largest clonotypes hold just under 5% of the sample. What was sequenced was PBMCs. These receptors were collected from a woman younger than 30 in good health and CMV-seropositive.

This chain connects TRBV2 to TRBJ2-7; D is uncertain. V lost 6 bases and J lost 5, with 11 bases in between. Germline CDR1 is SNHLY and CDR2 is FYNNEI. This CDR3 is built from 12 residues. The CDR3 coding sequence is TGTGCCAGCAGCAGAACATTTCACGAGCAGTACTTC. Its translation: CASSRTFHEQYF.

V and J are TRBV4-2 and TRBJ2-1; tentatively, D is TRBD2 (6 bases). This CDR3 has 17 amino acids. Trimming took 0 bases from V and 0 from J, leaving 12 bases between them. CDR1 and CDR2 (germline): LGHNA, YNFKEQ. CDR3 sequence (DNA): TGTGCCAGCAGCCAAGACTCGCGGGGCATCTCCTACAATGAGCAGTTCTTC. It specifies CASSQDSRGISYNEQFF.

This chain links TRBV5-1 with TRBJ2-7; tentative D call: TRBD1 (5 bases). CDR3 size: 17 residues. Trimming removed 0 bases from V and 2 bases from J, with 18 bases in between. Germline CDR1 is SGHRS and CDR2 is YFSETQ. CDR3: CASSLDWQGKVTYEQYF. CDR3 bases: TGCGCCAGCAGCTTGGACTGGCAGGGAAAAGTCACCTACGAGCAGTACTTC.

This chain uses TRBV6-6 with TRBJ2-5; TRBD1 aligns across 10 bases. The germline V gene encodes CDR1 MNHNY and CDR2 SVGAGI (reference sequence). Losses at the gene ends were 7 bases for V and 5 bases for J; bases not matched to a gene: 7. The CDR3 is 14 residues long. In DNA, the CDR3 is TGTGCCAGCAACCAGGACAGGGGGACGGAGACCCAGTACTTC. It yields the protein CASNQDRGTETQYF.

This clone was picked up one time. The chain joins TRBV11-2 to TRBJ1-2; the match to TRBD1 covers 10 bases. The CDR3 consists of 17 residues. V gave up 4 bases and J gave up 6 bases; unmatched junction bases: 14. Germline CDR1 SGHAT, CDR2 FQNNGV. CDR3 sequence reads: CASSSRDRGLSLDGYTF. The CDR3 DNA reads as TGTGCCAGCAGCTCCCGGGACAGGGGATTGAGTCTGGATGGCTACACCTTC.

V usage is TRBV9 and J usage is TRBJ2-5; possibly TRBD1 for D (6 bases). CDR3 length: 15 amino acids. V was pared by 2 bases and J by 1 base, with 12 bases between. The germline gives CDR1 SGDLS, CDR2 YYNGEE. The CDR3 coding sequence is TGTGCCAGCAGCGTCGCCCGGACAGTCCAAGAGACCCAGTACTTC. The encoded protein is CASSVARTVQETQYF.

Only one count was recorded for this clone. DNA for the CDR3: TGTGCCAGCAGTTTATTGGGACAGGGAATCGGGGAGCTGTTTTTT. Encoded protein: CASSLLGQGIGELFF. This chain links TRBV27 with TRBJ2-2, with 9 bases fitting TRBD1. Germline CDR1 MNHEY, CDR2 SMNVEV (reference sequence). The CDR3 extends over 15 amino acids. The trim removed 1 base at V and 7 bases at J, leaving 4 bases unmatched.

This chain joins TRBV4-3 and TRBJ2-5; 8 bases are shared with TRBD1. Per the germline V gene, CDR1 is LGHNA and CDR2 is YSLEER. The CDR3 is 15 amino acids. Trimming cost V 4 bases and J 9 bases; bases outside gene matches: 13. CDR3 nucleotide sequence: TGCGCCAGCAGCCCCTACCCGACAGGGGTGTTTTCCCAGTACTTC. It encodes CASSPYPTGVFSQYF.

The chain uses TRBV5-4 and TRBJ1-2, with D uncertain. The V end lost 4 bases, the J end lost 6 bases, and 10 bases lay between the germline ends. Per the germline V gene, CDR1 is SGHNT and CDR2 is YYREEE (reference sequence). The CDR3 runs 12 residues. The DNA of the CDR3 is TGTGCCAGCAGCCGAACAGACAATGGCTACACCTTC. It encodes CASSRTDNGYTF.

The chain has TRBV5-1 and TRBJ2-5, with D perhaps matching TRBD1 (6 bases). Between the trimmed V and J ends, which lost 1 base and 2 bases, there was a span of 12 bases. CDR1 and CDR2 from the germline V gene are SGHRS and YFSETQ. CDR3 length equals 15 residues. The CDR3 DNA sequence: TGCGCCAGCAGCTTGTTACAGGGTCGTCAAGAGACCCAGTACTTC. This codes for CASSLLQGRQETQYF.

The chain employs TRBV13 and TRBJ2-7; perhaps TRBD1 as D (6 bases). There are 15 residues in the CDR3. Deletions cut 5 bases from V and 0 bases from J, with 14 bases between. The germline gives CDR1 PRHDT, CDR2 FYEKMQ (reference sequence). CDR3 region: CASSARGESSYEQYF. The CDR3 DNA sequence: TGTGCCAGCAGCGCCAGGGGCGAAAGCTCCTACGAGCAGTACTTC.

The J gene is TRBJ2-3, the V gene TRBV6-4; TRBD2 might be the D (6 bases). The germline V gene has CDR1 MRHNA and CDR2 SNTAGT. The V gene lost 6 bases and the J gene lost 6 bases, with 13 bases spanning the gap. The CDR3 loop spans 13 amino acids. The CDR3 coding sequence is TGTGCCAGCAGCTTAATGGGGGGTGATACGCAGTATTTT. Translated, it gives CASSLMGGDTQYF.

The chain combines TRBV29-1 with TRBJ1-2, with 12 bases that match TRBD1. J lost 5 bases, V lost 7 bases, and 5 bases had no gene match. The CDR3 length is 13 residues. CDR1 is SQVTM, CDR2 ANQGSEA, per germline. The CDR3 DNA follows: TGCAGCGGTGGGGACAGGGGGCTTTATGGCTACACCTTC. Its translation: CSGGDRGLYGYTF.

The chain links TRBV11-2 to TRBJ2-7; a possible D gene is TRBD2 (7 bases). V dropped 0 bases and J dropped 2 bases, with 14 bases sitting between them. Germline V gives CDR1 SGHAT, CDR2 FQNNGV. The CDR3 extends over 16 amino acids. CDR3 in amino acids: CASSLERGPSPYEQYF. CDR3 DNA: TGTGCCAGCAGCTTAGAGCGGGGGCCCTCACCCTACGAGCAGTACTTC.

V usage is TRBV19 and J usage is TRBJ2-1; 7 bases map to TRBD2. CDR1 and CDR2 (germline): LNHDA, SQIVND (reference sequence). The CDR3 is 15 amino acids. The trim removed 4 bases at V and 1 base at J, leaving 4 bases unmatched. CDR3 loop: CASSNGGGSYNEQFF. In DNA, the CDR3 is TGTGCCAGTAGTAATGGCGGGGGTTCCTACAATGAGCAGTTCTTC.

This rearrangement joins TRBV5-1 to TRBJ2-1; TRBD2 aligns across 8 bases. V was clipped by 0 bases and J by 6 bases; unmatched bases: 2. The germline CDR1 and CDR2 sequences are SGHRS and YFSETQ. CDR3 length: 14 amino acids. The CDR3 bases are TGCGCCAGCAGCTTGGCAACTAGCGGCAATGAGCAGTTCTTC. It encodes CASSLATSGNEQFF.

Note on this clone: Other nucleotide sequences from this sample produce the same CDR3. The chain employs TRBV2 and TRBJ2-3, with 11 bases lining up with TRBD2. With 8 bases clipped from V and 3 bases from J, the junction kept 7 bases outside the gene matches. Germline V gives CDR1 SNHLY, CDR2 FYNNEI. CDR3 size: 15 residues. CDR3 amino acids: CASRLLAGGTDTQYF. The CDR3 DNA reads TGTGCCAGCCGACTTCTAGCGGGGGGAACAGATACGCAGTATTTT.

The V and J genes are TRBV29-1 and TRBJ2-3; D ambiguous. Trimming cost V 4 bases and J 4 bases, with 12 bases left between them. Per the germline V gene, CDR1 is SQVTM and CDR2 is ANQGSEA. This CDR3 is 13 amino acids long. The CDR3 region has the DNA TGCAGCGTTGGGTTCTATACCGCAGATACGCAGTATTTT. This codes for CSVGFYTADTQYF.